What follows are 25 T cell receptor beta chains derived from one specimen sequenced in a study of blood T cell repertoires in COVID-19. Produced via immunoSEQ multiplex PCR; TCRdb's table is partial and in-frame only. The data contain nearly 30,000 clones, 89% of them singletons. Sequences were obtained from peripheral blood. Every receptor here comes from a human donor in a cohort sampled during active COVID-19.

This chain uses TRBV2 with TRBJ2-7; tentatively, D is TRBD1 (6 bases). The CDR3 length is 17 residues. CDR1 is SNHLY and CDR2 is FYNNEI in the germline V gene. V gave up 2 bases and J gave up 0 bases, with 17 bases separating them. CDR3 sequence (DNA): TGTGCCAGCAGTGAAACCGGCTACCGGGACACCTCCTACGAGCAGTACTTC. Its protein product is CASSETGYRDTSYEQYF.

The rearrangement links TRBV9 to TRBJ2-4; D not resolved. CDR3 length: 16 residues. Germline V gene sequence: CDR1 SGDLS, CDR2 YYNGEE. The V end lost 0 bases, the J end lost 6 bases, and 16 bases lay between the germline ends. CDR3: CASSVVGRGVINIQYF. CDR3 coding DNA: TGTGCCAGCAGCGTAGTTGGCCGAGGCGTCATAAACATTCAGTACTTC.

The chain uses TRBV4-3 and TRBJ1-4; no firm D call. Germline V lookup: CDR1 LGHNA, CDR2 YSLEER. The V end lost 0 bases, the J end lost 0 bases, and 11 bases lay between the germline ends. This CDR3 contains 17 residues. The CDR3: CASSQEPNFATNEKLFF. CDR3 coding DNA: TGCGCCAGCAGCCAAGAACCCAACTTTGCAACTAATGAAAAACTGTTTTTT.

The V gene is TRBV3-1 (or the pseudogene TRBV3-2), the J gene TRBJ2-2; TRBD2 might be the D (5 bases). Germline lookup yields CDR1 LGHDT and CDR2 YNNKEL (reference sequence). The length of the CDR3 is 13 residues. Trimming removed 3 bases at V and 4 bases at J, with 6 bases between. In DNA, the CDR3 is TGTGCCAGCAGCCACGGGGTCACCGGGGAGCTGTTTTTT. Its protein product is CASSHGVTGELFF.

The chain joins TRBV29-1 to TRBJ2-7; TRBD1 agrees at 10 bases. CDR3 size: 14 residues. The V gene's germline CDR1 is SQVTM and CDR2 ANQGSEA. The junction had 6 bases not matched to a gene; V was cut back by 4 bases and J by 3 bases. CDR3 protein: CSVVGRDRGYEQYF. CDR3 DNA sequence: TGCAGCGTTGTCGGCCGGGACAGGGGCTACGAGCAGTACTTC.

The chain employs TRBV6-5 and TRBJ2-7, with 9 nucleotides matching TRBD1. The CDR3 covers 15 residues. Germline V gene lookup returns CDR1 MNHEY and CDR2 SVGAGI. Trimming at V came to 0 bases and at J to 2 bases, leaving 2 bases not matched to a gene. CDR3 residues: CASSYSRQGAYEQYF. CDR3 nucleotide sequence: TGTGCCAGCAGTTACTCGAGACAGGGGGCCTACGAGCAGTACTTC.

The chain links TRBV4-3 to TRBJ2-3; 8 positions match TRBD2. CDR3 length: 15 residues. Germline V lookup: CDR1 LGHNA, CDR2 YSLEER. The V segment lost 0 bases and the J segment 3 bases; nucleotides outside the gene matches: 2. The CDR3 spells CASSQDGTRTDTQYF. CDR3 coding DNA: TGCGCCAGCAGCCAAGATGGGACTAGAACAGATACGCAGTATTTT.

The chain combines TRBV30 with TRBJ1-1, with 7 bases matching TRBD1. CDR3 length: 13 residues. J was trimmed by 6 bases and V by 4 bases; bases with no gene match: 8. Germline V gives CDR1 GTSNPN, CDR2 SVGIG (reference sequence). The CDR3, as DNA: TGTGCCTGGAACAGGGGAAGGGTCGCTGAAGCTTTCTTT. It specifies CAWNRGRVAEAFF.

The V and J genes are TRBV9 and TRBJ2-1; TRBD2 aligns across 14 bases. This CDR3 has 19 amino acids. Losses at the gene ends were 4 bases for V and 5 bases for J; bases not matched to a gene: 14. Germline V CDR1 and CDR2: SGDLS, YYNGEE. CDR3 sequence: CASSPLSGLAGGRDNEQFF. CDR3 nucleotide sequence: TGTGCCAGCAGCCCCCTTTCAGGACTAGCGGGGGGCAGAGACAATGAGCAGTTCTTC.

This clone was recorded once. Here the CDR3 reads CASSRQGGNNEQFF. CDR3 coding DNA: TGTGCCAGTAGTAGACAGGGGGGAAACAATGAGCAGTTCTTC. The V and J genes are TRBV19 and TRBJ2-1, with 9 bases fitting TRBD1. This CDR3 is built from 14 residues. CDR1 and CDR2 (germline): LNHDA, SQIVND (reference sequence). V trimming: 4 bases; J trimming: 5 bases; junction bases outside the gene matches: 3.

In its sample, this clone was seen once. The rearrangement links TRBV11-2 to TRBJ2-2; 8 nucleotides match TRBD1. Germline V gene data show CDR1 as SGHAT and CDR2 as FQNNGV. The junction had 7 bases not matched to a gene; V was cut back by 5 bases and J by 5 bases. The CDR3 runs to 15 residues. The CDR3 loop is CASSTRTGLTGELFF. As DNA, the CDR3 is TGTGCCAGCAGCACCCGGACAGGGTTAACCGGGGAGCTGTTTTTT.

The chain is built from TRBV4-1 and TRBJ1-3, with TRBD1 matching over 7 bases. CDR3 length equals 13 residues. V lost 4 bases, J lost 8 bases, and 5 bases stayed unmatched. CDR1 is MGHRA and CDR2 is YSYEKL in the germline V gene. The CDR3 region is CASSPTGLYTIYF. CDR3 DNA: TGCGCCAGCAGCCCGACAGGGTTATACACCATATATTTT.

The rearrangement links TRBV7-2 to TRBJ1-1; D ambiguous. Germline CDR1 SGHTA, CDR2 FQGNSA. The V and J ends lost 3 bases and 2 bases respectively, with 7 bases between them. This CDR3 comprises 13 residues. The CDR3 reads CASSFLSNTEAFF. Written as DNA, the CDR3 is TGTGCCAGCAGCTTCTTGAGTAACACTGAAGCTTTCTTT.

J is TRBJ1-2 and V is TRBV7-8, with no clear D. V dropped 5 bases and J dropped 4 bases, with 17 bases sitting between them. Germline V gives CDR1 SGHVS, CDR2 FQNEAQ. This CDR3 has 15 residues. The CDR3 DNA sequence: TGTGCCAGCAGCACCCCTCCCTGGCCAGGCTATGGCTACACCTTC. Translating it yields CASSTPPWPGYGYTF.

The V call is TRBV6-1, the J call TRBJ2-4; D is possibly TRBD2 (7 bases). This CDR3 has 15 amino acids. Germline CDR1 and CDR2: MNHNS and SASEGT. The V and J ends lost 2 bases and 2 bases respectively, with 10 bases between them. The chain's CDR3 is CASSEFGGPKNIQYF. For the CDR3, the DNA is TGTGCCAGCAGTGAATTCGGGGGGCCCAAAAACATTCAGTACTTC.

The chain couples TRBV21-1 to TRBJ1-2; the D call TRBD1 from the table was never checked on the DNA. TRBV21-1 is a pseudogene locus. The length of the CDR3 is 16 residues. CDR3 in amino acids: CASRRTGCTPLYGYTF. In DNA form, the CDR3 reads TGTGCCAGCAGACGGACAGGGTGCACTCCCCTCTATGGCTACACCTTC.

This clone was observed a handful of times. V and J are TRBV2 and TRBJ1-6; 7 bases are a match to TRBD1. The CDR3 has 13 amino acids. The trim removed 7 bases at V and 7 bases at J, leaving 4 bases unmatched. Germline values: CDR1 SNHLY, CDR2 FYNNEI. CDR3 nucleotides: TGTGCCAGCACTGTCAGGGGGAATTCACCCCTCCACTTT. Its protein is CASTVRGNSPLHF.

The chain has TRBV5-1 and TRBJ2-3; 7 bases line up with TRBD2. Trimming took 6 bases from V and 2 from J; bases not matched to a gene: 6. CDR1 is SGHRS and CDR2 is YFSETQ in the germline V gene. CDR3 length: 14 amino acids. For the CDR3, the DNA is TGCGCCAGCAACGAAGCGGGGACCACAGATACGCAGTATTTT. This codes for CASNEAGTTDTQYF. Complete variable domain (other parts from reference TRBV5-1 and TRBJ2-3): KAGVTQTPRYLIKTRGQQVTLSCSPISGHRSVSWYQQTPGQGLQFLFEYFSETQRNKGNFPGRFSGRQFSNSRSEMNVSTLELGDSALYLCASNEAGTTDTQYFGPGTRLTVL.

V usage is TRBV10-3 and J usage is TRBJ2-5, with 11 bases aligning to TRBD1. CDR3 length: 15 residues. The germline gives CDR1 ENHRY, CDR2 SYGVKD. V lost 10 bases to trimming and J lost 2 bases; unmatched junction nucleotides: 9. In nucleotides, the CDR3 is TGTGCCACCCGGACAGGGGGCGCTTCTCAAGAGACCCAGTACTTC. Translating gives CATRTGGASQETQYF.

This sequence joins TRBV7-8 and TRBJ2-7; D is unclear. With 5 bases removed from V and 0 bases from J, the gap between germline ends came to 23 bases. Per the germline V gene, CDR1 is SGHVS and CDR2 is FQNEAQ. The CDR3 is 18 amino acids. The CDR3 here is CASSVSSLNFTFSYEQYF. For the CDR3, the DNA is TGTGCCAGCAGCGTTTCATCCCTCAATTTCACATTCTCCTACGAGCAGTACTTC.

V is TRBV18 and J is TRBJ2-5, with D possibly matching TRBD2 (6 bases). Germline CDR1 and CDR2: KGHSH and LQKENI. The CDR3 runs 15 residues. Deletions cut 6 bases from V and 5 bases from J, with 19 bases between. Written as DNA, the CDR3 is TGTGCCAGCTCCCCAATCGGGGGTGGCTGGGAGACCCAGTACTTC. Amino acid sequence: CASSPIGGGWETQYF.

This clone was detected a few times. V and J are TRBV4-3 and TRBJ2-3; TRBD2 matches 7 bases. There are 18 residues in the CDR3. V gave up 4 bases and J gave up 3 bases; unmatched junction bases: 16. In germline, CDR1 is LGHNA, CDR2 YSLEER. CDR3 residues: CASSPDSTSGARTDTQYF. DNA for the CDR3: TGCGCCAGCAGCCCTGATTCGACAAGCGGGGCACGGACAGATACGCAGTATTTT.

The V gene is TRBV5-5, the J gene TRBJ2-4; D is possibly TRBD1 (5 bases). The CDR3 is 15 residues long. The V and J ends lost 2 bases and 5 bases respectively, with 14 bases between them. Germline V gene sequence: CDR1 SGHKS, CDR2 YYEKEE (reference sequence). The CDR3 region is CASSLKGIVENIQYF. The DNA of the CDR3 is TGTGCCAGCAGCTTAAAGGGGATTGTAGAAAACATTCAGTACTTC.

The chain couples TRBV7-6 to TRBJ2-1; 13 nucleotides align to TRBD2. The V gene's germline CDR1 is SGHVS and CDR2 FNYEAQ. With V trimmed by 1 base and J by 0 bases, 6 bases remained unmatched. The CDR3 sequence is 19 residues long. CDR3 sequence reads: CASSLGTSGGLSSYNEQFF. CDR3 coding DNA: TGTGCCAGCAGCTTAGGGACTAGCGGGGGTCTCAGCTCCTACAATGAGCAGTTCTTC. Together with reference TRBV7-6 and TRBJ2-1, the CDR3 gives the full variable domain: GAGVSQSPRYKVTKRGQDVALRCDPISGHVSLYWYRQALGQGPEFLTYFNYEAQQDKSGLPNDRFSAERPEGSISTLTIQRTEQRDSAMYRCASSLGTSGGLSSYNEQFFGPGTRLTVL.

V gene TRBV3-1 (or the pseudogene TRBV3-2) combines with J gene TRBJ2-7, with 10 nucleotides matching TRBD1. The ends lost 4 bases at V and 5 bases at J; junction bases unmatched: 5. The germline gives CDR1 LGHDT, CDR2 YNNKEL (reference sequence). The CDR3 has 14 residues. The CDR3 region is CASSPGQGFHEQYF. In DNA form, the CDR3 reads TGTGCCAGCAGCCCGGGACAGGGGTTCCACGAGCAGTACTTC.